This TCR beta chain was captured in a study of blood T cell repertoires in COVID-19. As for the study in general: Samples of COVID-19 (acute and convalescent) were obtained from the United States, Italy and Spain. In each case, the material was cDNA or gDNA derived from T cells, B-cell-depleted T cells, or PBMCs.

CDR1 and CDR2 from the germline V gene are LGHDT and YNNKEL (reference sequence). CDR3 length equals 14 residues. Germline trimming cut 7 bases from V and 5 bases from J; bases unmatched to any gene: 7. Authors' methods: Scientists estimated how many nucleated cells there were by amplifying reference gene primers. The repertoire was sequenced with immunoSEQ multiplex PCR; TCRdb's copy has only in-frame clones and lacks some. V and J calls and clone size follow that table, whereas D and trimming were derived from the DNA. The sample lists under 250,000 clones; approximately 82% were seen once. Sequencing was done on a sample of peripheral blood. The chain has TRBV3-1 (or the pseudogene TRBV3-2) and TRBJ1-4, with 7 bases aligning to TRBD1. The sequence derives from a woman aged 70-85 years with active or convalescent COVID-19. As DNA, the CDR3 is TGTGCCAGCACCCTCGGGACAGCCAATGAAAAACTGTTTTTT. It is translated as CASTLGTANEKLFF.